These 15 T cell receptor beta chains came from one sample sequenced in a study of shared clonotypes between healthy human individuals. Using immunoSEQ multiplex PCR, the repertoire was profiled, and TCRdb retains in-frame clones only, with some absent. The sample includes more than 2 million clones, about 94% of them seen just once. Naive CD8 cells were CD45RO-negative, positively selected for CCR7, excluding terminally differentiated effector memory CD45RA+ cells. The sequenced material came from naive CD8+ T cells sorted from blood. Receptor source: a man aged 18 to 35 in good health.

The chain employs TRBV27 and TRBJ1-3; D possibly corresponds to TRBD1 (6 bases). The ends were cut back, 5 bases at V and 4 bases at J, with 15 bases in the middle. Germline V gene lookup returns CDR1 MNHEY and CDR2 SMNVEV (reference sequence). The CDR3 extends over 15 amino acids. CDR3 protein: CASSPLQGIGNTIYF. The CDR3 DNA reads as TGTGCCAGCAGTCCCCTCCAGGGGATAGGAAACACCATATATTTT.

The rearrangement links TRBV11-2 to TRBJ1-6, with D unclear. Germline CDR1 reads SGHAT; CDR2 reads FQNNGV. The CDR3 has 13 amino acids. The V gene lost 0 bases and the J gene lost 13 bases, with 10 bases spanning the gap. The CDR3 DNA reads as TGTGCCAGCAGCTTAGAGACTATGGAGCCCCTCCACTTT. Translated, it gives CASSLETMEPLHF.

The chain is built from TRBV9 and TRBJ2-7; TRBD2 agrees at 16 bases. The CDR3 runs to 17 residues. Germline-derived CDR1 and CDR2 are SGDLS and YYNGEE. V was clipped by 3 bases and J by 3 bases; unmatched bases: 6. The CDR3 spells CASSEGTSGRGVYEQYF. CDR3 sequence (DNA): TGTGCCAGCAGCGAAGGGACTAGCGGGAGGGGGGTCTACGAGCAGTACTTC. Full variable domain (remainder filled in from reference TRBV9 and TRBJ2-7): DSGVTQTPKHLITATGQRVTLRCSPRSGDLSVYWYQQSLDQGLQFLIQYYNGEERAKGNILERFSAQQFPDLHSELNLSSLELGDSALYFCASSEGTSGRGVYEQYFGPGTRLTVT.

The V and J genes are TRBV18 and TRBJ2-3; D may match TRBD1 or TRBD2 (5 bases each). Trimming took 3 bases from V and 6 from J, leaving 16 bases between them. CDR1 and CDR2 (germline): KGHSH, LQKENI. This CDR3 has 15 amino acids. The CDR3 is CASSPPGAPLDTQYF. CDR3 DNA: TGTGCCAGCTCACCCCCCGGGGCTCCCCTTGATACGCAGTATTTT.

Turning to this clone: This same CDR3 is encoded by further DNA sequences in the sample. The gene calls are TRBV5-1 and TRBJ2-7, with D unclear. The CDR3 runs 13 residues. Germline V gene sequence: CDR1 SGHRS, CDR2 YFSETQ. V shed 2 bases and J shed 2 bases, with 8 bases lying between them. The CDR3 DNA is TGCGCCAGCAGCTTAACACCTACCTACGAGCAGTACTTC. Its translation is CASSLTPTYEQYF.

Here the CDR3 DNA reads TGTGCCAGCAGCTTGTCGTGGGGCACAGATACGCAGTATTTT. It translates to CASSLSWGTDTQYF. This rearrangement joins TRBV5-4 to TRBJ2-3; D unresolved. The CDR3 totals 14 residues. Deletions cut 1 base from V and 1 base from J, with 7 bases between. CDR1 is SGHNT, CDR2 YYREEE, per germline (reference sequence).

Written as DNA, the CDR3 is TGTGCCAGTAGTCCGGCCCAACAGGAGACCCAGTACTTC. Its translation is CASSPAQQETQYF. J is TRBJ2-5 and V is TRBV19; the D is unclear. The germline V and J ends were trimmed by 5 bases and 5 bases, with 12 bases remaining between them. Looked up from germline, CDR1 is LNHDA and CDR2 is SQIVND (reference sequence). CDR3 size: 13 residues.

V is TRBV4-1 and J is TRBJ2-7; maybe TRBD1 (5 bases). This CDR3 spans 14 amino acids. V lost 1 base, J lost 5 bases, and 12 bases lay in between. Germline V gene data show CDR1 as MGHRA and CDR2 as YSYEKL. The CDR3 DNA follows: TGCGCCAGCAGCCAAGGAGCAGGGTGGGACGAGCAGTACTTC. Protein: CASSQGAGWDEQYF.

The chain links TRBV9 to TRBJ1-5, with TRBD1 matching over 7 bases. The CDR3 is 14 amino acids. The trim removed 3 bases at V and 5 bases at J, leaving 5 bases unmatched. Germline V gene sequence: CDR1 SGDLS, CDR2 YYNGEE. The CDR3 sequence is CASSDTGAYQPQHF. The DNA for the CDR3 is TGTGCCAGCAGCGACACAGGGGCTTATCAGCCCCAGCATTTT.

V is TRBV9 and J is TRBJ2-1, with TRBD1 identical over 10 bases. This CDR3 region has 16 residues. Trimming took 3 bases from V and 5 from J; bases not matched to a gene: 8. Germline V gives CDR1 SGDLS, CDR2 YYNGEE. This CDR3 reads CASSGPGTGDHNEQFF. The CDR3 DNA follows: TGTGCCAGCAGCGGCCCCGGGACAGGGGACCACAATGAGCAGTTCTTC. Full variable domain (remainder filled in from reference TRBV9 and TRBJ2-1): DSGVTQTPKHLITATGQRVTLRCSPRSGDLSVYWYQQSLDQGLQFLIQYYNGEERAKGNILERFSAQQFPDLHSELNLSSLELGDSALYFCASSGPGTGDHNEQFFGPGTRLTVL.

As concerns this clone: At the DNA level, this CDR3 is encoded by other sequences in the same sample as well. The chain couples TRBV9 to TRBJ2-7; D tentatively fits TRBD1 or TRBD2 (6 bases each). The CDR3 contains 13 residues. CDR1 and CDR2 (germline): SGDLS, YYNGEE. Trimming removed 0 bases at V and 6 bases at J, with 10 bases between. The CDR3 here is CASSVGGGGEQYF. The CDR3 DNA reads TGTGCCAGCAGCGTAGGCGGAGGGGGCGAGCAGTACTTC.

The V call is TRBV9, the J call TRBJ2-5, with 10 bases identical to TRBD2. After removal of 4 bases from V and 4 bases from J, the junction contained 7 bases not matched to a gene. The CDR3 has 15 residues. Per germline, CDR1 SGDLS and CDR2 YYNGEE. The CDR3 is CASSLLAGGGETQYF. The DNA of the CDR3 is TGTGCCAGCAGCCTTTTAGCGGGGGGTGGAGAGACCCAGTACTTC.

The chain carries TRBV6-1 and TRBJ1-1; no clear D gene. This CDR3 is built from 15 residues. V lost 3 bases and J 1 base, leaving 12 bases between the germline ends. Germline V gene sequence: CDR1 MNHNS, CDR2 SASEGT. The CDR3 DNA follows: TGTGCCAGCAGTGATGTGGCGGAGGGGAACACTGAAGCTTTCTTT. Its translation is CASSDVAEGNTEAFF.

The chain is built from TRBV5-4 and TRBJ1-1; D is ambiguous. Germline V gives CDR1 SGHNT, CDR2 YYREEE (reference sequence). V dropped 0 bases and J dropped 3 bases, with 9 bases sitting between them. This CDR3 is 14 amino acids long. Here the CDR3 reads CASSLDILDTEAFF. CDR3 nucleotides: TGTGCCAGCAGCTTGGACATATTGGACACTGAAGCTTTCTTT.

As concerns this clone: The same CDR3 also results from other DNA sequences found in this sample. CDR3 in DNA: TGTGCCAGCAGCCAGGGGAGCACAGATACGCAGTATTTT. Protein sequence: CASSQGSTDTQYF. The chain links TRBV14 to TRBJ2-3, with D unresolved. The length of the CDR3 is 13 residues. Germline CDR1 SGHDN, CDR2 FVKESK. The V and J ends lost 3 bases and 0 bases respectively, with 4 bases between them.